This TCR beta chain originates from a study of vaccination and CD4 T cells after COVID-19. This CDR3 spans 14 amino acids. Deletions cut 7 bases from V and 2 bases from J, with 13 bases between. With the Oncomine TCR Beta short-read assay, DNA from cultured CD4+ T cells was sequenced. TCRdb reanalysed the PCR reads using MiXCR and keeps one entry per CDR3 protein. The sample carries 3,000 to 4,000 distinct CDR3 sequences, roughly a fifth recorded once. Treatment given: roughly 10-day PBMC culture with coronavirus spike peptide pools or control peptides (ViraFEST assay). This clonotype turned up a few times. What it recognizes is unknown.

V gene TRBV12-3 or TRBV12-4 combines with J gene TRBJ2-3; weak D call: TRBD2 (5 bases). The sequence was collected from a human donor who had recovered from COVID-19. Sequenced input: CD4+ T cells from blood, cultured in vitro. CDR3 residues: CASTIGLSTDTQYF. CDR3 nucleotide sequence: TGTGCCAGCACTATCGGACTCTCCACAGATACGCAGTATTTT.